This TCR beta chain was obtained from a study of early T cells in non-severe SARS-CoV-2 infection. TCRdb called the 5' RACE reads again in MiXCR, with one record for every CDR3 protein. The table lists around 21,000 distinct CDR3 sequences, more than 5% of them singletons, with 14% in the top ten. Germline-derived CDR1 and CDR2 are KGHSH and LQKENI. Deletions cut 1 base from V and 2 bases from J, with 6 bases between. This CDR3 contains 13 residues. This clonotype appeared a few times. This chain uses TRBV18 with TRBJ2-7, with D possibly TRBD2 on 6 matching bases. This clonotype was obtained from an adult who was a healthcare worker with PCR-confirmed SARS-CoV-2 infection or an uninfected control (not recorded which). The sample was whole blood, taken at baseline. DNA for the CDR3: TGTGCCAGCTCACCACGGGAGGCCTACGAGCAGTACTTC. Translated: CASSPREAYEQYF.